This T cell receptor (beta chain) came from a study of shared clonotypes between healthy human individuals. TCRdb's table, derived via immunoSEQ multiplex PCR, lists solely in-frame clones and lacks some. The sample has 850,000 to 1,200,000 clones, roughly 75% seen once; the top ten hold nearly 1.5%. Germline loops: CDR1 MNHEY, CDR2 SVGAGI. Trimming left V 10 bases short and J 6 bases short, with 15 bases between. The CDR3 spans 13 residues. Donors, without exception, were Caucasian adults residing in Nashville, Tennessee. Sequenced: memory CD4+ T cells sorted from blood. Subset here: CD45RA-negative fraction. This chain joins TRBV6-5 and TRBJ2-2; D unresolved. This TCR came from a man aged 18 to 35 in good health. The CDR3 is CATRLVGAGELFF. CDR3 nucleotide sequence: TGTGCCACGAGGCTAGTTGGGGCCGGGGAGCTGTTTTTT.